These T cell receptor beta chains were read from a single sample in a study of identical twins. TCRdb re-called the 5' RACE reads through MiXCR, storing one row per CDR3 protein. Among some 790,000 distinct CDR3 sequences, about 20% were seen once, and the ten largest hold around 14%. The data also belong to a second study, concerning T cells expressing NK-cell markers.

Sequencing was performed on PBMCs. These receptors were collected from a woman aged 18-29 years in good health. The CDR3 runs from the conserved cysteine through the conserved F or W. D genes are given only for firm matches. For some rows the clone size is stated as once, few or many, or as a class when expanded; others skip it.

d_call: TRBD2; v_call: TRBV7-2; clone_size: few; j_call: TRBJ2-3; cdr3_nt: TGTGCCAGCAGCTTAGCCTCCGGGAGTGGCGGGAGGTCGGGCACAGATACGCAGTATTTT; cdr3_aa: CASSLASGSGGRSGTDTQYF
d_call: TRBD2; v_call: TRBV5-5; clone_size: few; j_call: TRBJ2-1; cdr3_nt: TGTGCCAGCAGCACCGGACTAGCGGTCTCCTACAATGAGCAGTTCTTC; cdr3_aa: CASSTGLAVSYNEQFF
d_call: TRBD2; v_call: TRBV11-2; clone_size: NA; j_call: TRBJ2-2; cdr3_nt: TGTGCCAGCAGCTTAGTCGGCCTAGCGGGAGGCTATGACACCGGGGAGCTGTTTTTT; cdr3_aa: CASSLVGLAGGYDTGELFF
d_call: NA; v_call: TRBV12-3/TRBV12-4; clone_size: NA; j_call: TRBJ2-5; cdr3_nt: TGTGCCAGCAGTTTAAAGAGGGATTTGGGGACCCAGTACTTC; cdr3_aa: CASSLKRDLGTQYF
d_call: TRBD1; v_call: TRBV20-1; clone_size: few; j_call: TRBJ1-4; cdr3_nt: TGCAGTGCTGCACCTCCGACAGGGGATGAAAAACTGTTTTTT; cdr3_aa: CSAAPPTGDEKLFF
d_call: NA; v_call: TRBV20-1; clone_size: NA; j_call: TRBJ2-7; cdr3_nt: TGCAGTGCTAGGGACGACCCCCAGGACGAGCAGTACTTC; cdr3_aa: CSARDDPQDEQYF
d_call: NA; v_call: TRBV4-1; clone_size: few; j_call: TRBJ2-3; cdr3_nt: TGCGCCAGCAGCCAAGGAAAGGACTCCGCTAGCACAGATACGCAGTATTTT; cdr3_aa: CASSQGKDSASTDTQYF
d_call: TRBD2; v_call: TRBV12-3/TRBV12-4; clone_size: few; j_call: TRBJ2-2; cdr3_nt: TGTGCCAGCAGTTTCACGGGAGGATACACCGGGGAGCTGTTTTTT; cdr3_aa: CASSFTGGYTGELFF
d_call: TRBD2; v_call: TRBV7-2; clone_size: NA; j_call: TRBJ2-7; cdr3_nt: TGTGCCAGCAGCTTAGCCCTAGCGGGTGGGACAAACGAGCAGTACTTC; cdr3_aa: CASSLALAGGTNEQYF
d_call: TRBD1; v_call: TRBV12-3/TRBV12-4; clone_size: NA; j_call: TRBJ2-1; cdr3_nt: TGTGCCAGCAGCCCGATGGGGACAGGGAATGAGCAGTTCTTC; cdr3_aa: CASSPMGTGNEQFF
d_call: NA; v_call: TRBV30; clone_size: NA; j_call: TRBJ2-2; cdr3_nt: TGTGCCTGGACCTCCGGGCCGGTGAACACCGGGGAGCTGTTTTTT; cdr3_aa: CAWTSGPVNTGELFF
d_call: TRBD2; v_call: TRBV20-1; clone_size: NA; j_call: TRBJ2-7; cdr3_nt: TGCAGTGCGCCCCTAGCGGGAGAAAACGAGCAGTACTTC; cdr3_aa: CSAPLAGENEQYF
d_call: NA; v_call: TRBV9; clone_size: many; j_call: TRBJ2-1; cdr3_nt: TGTGCCAGCAGCGTACAGGTAGAAGGGGACAATGAGCAGTTCTTC; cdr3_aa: CASSVQVEGDNEQFF
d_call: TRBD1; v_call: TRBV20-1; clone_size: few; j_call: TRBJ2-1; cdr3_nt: TGCAGTGCTAGAGACCCAACAGGGGGCGCATACAATGAGCAGTTCTTC; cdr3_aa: CSARDPTGGAYNEQFF
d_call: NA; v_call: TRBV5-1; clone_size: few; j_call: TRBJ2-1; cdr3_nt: TGCGCCAGCAGCTTGGCCCAGAGCATCGAGCAGTTCTTC; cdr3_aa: CASSLAQSIEQFF
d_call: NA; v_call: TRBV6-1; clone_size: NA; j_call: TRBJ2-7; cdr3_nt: TGTGCCAGCAGTCCGATCCGACTGGGCTACGAGCAGTACTTC; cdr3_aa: CASSPIRLGYEQYF
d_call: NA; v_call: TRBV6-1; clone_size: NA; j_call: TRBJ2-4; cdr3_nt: TGTGCCAGCAGTCCAACAGGTTCCCCTGGCGTGGGCATTCAGTACTTC; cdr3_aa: CASSPTGSPGVGIQYF
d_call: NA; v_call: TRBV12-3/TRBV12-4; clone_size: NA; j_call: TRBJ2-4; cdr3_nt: TGTGCCAGCAGTCCCGACATATCTACCAAAAACATTCAGTACTTC; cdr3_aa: CASSPDISTKNIQYF
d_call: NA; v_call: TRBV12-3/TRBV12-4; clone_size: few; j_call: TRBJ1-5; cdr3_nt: TGTGCCAGCAGTTTCAGGAAAGGCAATCAGCCCCAGCATTTT; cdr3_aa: CASSFRKGNQPQHF
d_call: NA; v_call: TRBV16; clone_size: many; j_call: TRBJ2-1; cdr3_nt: TGTGCCAGCAGCCGAGACTGGACGGCGTCGGATGAGCAGTTCTTC; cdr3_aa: CASSRDWTASDEQFF
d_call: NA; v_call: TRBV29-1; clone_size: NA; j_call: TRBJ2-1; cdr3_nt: TGCAGCGTCAAGAATAGCGGCTCTTACAATGAGCAGTTCTTC; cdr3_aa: CSVKNSGSYNEQFF
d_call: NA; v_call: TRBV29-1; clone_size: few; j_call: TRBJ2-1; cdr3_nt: TGCAGCGTTGGAAGGGACACCTCTTCTAACAATGAGCAGTTCTTC; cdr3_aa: CSVGRDTSSNNEQFF
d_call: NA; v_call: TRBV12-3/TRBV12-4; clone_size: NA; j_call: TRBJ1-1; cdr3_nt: TGTGCCAGCAGCCCTAGACCCGGGTCTGAAGCTTTCTTT; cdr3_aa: CASSPRPGSEAFF
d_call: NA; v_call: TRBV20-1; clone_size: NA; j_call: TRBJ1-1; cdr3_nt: TGCAGTGCTAGAGACGGAGTGAACACTGAAGCTTTCTTT; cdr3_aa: CSARDGVNTEAFF
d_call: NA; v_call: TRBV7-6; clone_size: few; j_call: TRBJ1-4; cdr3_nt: TGTGCCAGCAGCTTAGTTATAGGGTCTAATGAAAAACTGTTTTTT; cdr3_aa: CASSLVIGSNEKLFF
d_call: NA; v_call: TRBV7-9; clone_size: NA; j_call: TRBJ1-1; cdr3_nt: TGTGCCAGCAGCTTAGCCGGGGGCCCTTCCTTC; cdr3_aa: CASSLAGGPSF